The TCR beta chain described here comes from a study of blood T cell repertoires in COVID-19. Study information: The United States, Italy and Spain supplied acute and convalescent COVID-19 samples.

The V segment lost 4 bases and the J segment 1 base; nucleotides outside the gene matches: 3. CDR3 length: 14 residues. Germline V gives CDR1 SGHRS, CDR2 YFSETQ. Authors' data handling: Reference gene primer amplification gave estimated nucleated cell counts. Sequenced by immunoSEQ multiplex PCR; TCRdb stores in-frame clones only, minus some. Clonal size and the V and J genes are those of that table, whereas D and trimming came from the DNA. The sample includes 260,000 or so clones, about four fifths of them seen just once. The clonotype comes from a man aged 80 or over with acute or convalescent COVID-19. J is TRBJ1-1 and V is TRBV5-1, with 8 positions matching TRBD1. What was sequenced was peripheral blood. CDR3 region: CASSPQGGNTEAFF. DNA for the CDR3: TGCGCCAGCAGCCCACAGGGGGGGAACACTGAAGCTTTCTTT.